This T cell receptor (beta chain) was sequenced during a study of T cell changes during pregnancy in multiple sclerosis. V gave up 0 bases and J gave up 5 bases; unmatched junction bases: 12. Germline loops: CDR1 MGHRA, CDR2 YSYEKL. The CDR3 is made up of 18 amino acids. Profiling relied on immunoSEQ multiplex PCR, and the TCRdb table lists in-frame clones only, not all of them. Of approximately 60,000 clones in the sample, approximately 91% were seen once. The origin of this receptor is a female donor with multiple sclerosis, enrolled in a pregnancy study. The V gene is TRBV4-1, the J gene TRBJ2-2; TRBD1 matches at 7 bases. The specimen was peripheral blood, collected in the second trimester of pregnancy. The CDR3 spells CASSQDFRDRWKTGELFF. The CDR3 bases are TGCGCCAGCAGCCAAGACTTTAGGGACAGATGGAAAACCGGGGAGCTGTTTTTT.